This T cell receptor beta chain originates from a study of T-cell reconstitution after alpha-beta-depleted transplantation in children. There are 14 residues in the CDR3. Per the germline V gene, CDR1 is ENHRY and CDR2 is SYGVKD. V lost 4 bases and J 2 bases, leaving 12 bases between the germline ends. On this clonotype itself: The antigen is undetermined.

Overall study results and limits: Surviving recipient T cells and intrathymic progenitors accounted for some patients' high TCRbeta diversity at day 60. Alpha-beta T cells present about two months after transplant were reported to originate from several hundred expanded graft clones. A year had passed since transplant, and T-cell counts and diversity by then came mostly from newly produced T cells.

TCRbeta library construction was performed incorporating unique molecular identifiers. TCRdb processed the PCR reads anew with MiXCR; each CDR3 protein has one entry. This sample has about 470,000 distinct CDR3 sequences, with around 46% found just once. Sample: PBMCs, taken before TCRalphabeta/CD19-depleted stem cell transplant. This chain connects TRBV10-3 to TRBJ2-7; possibly TRBD1 for D (6 bases). The source of this sequence is a girl aged 2-15 years with aplastic anemia, due to receive a stem cell transplant. The CDR3 DNA reads TGTGCCATCAGTGTCCGGGACAAAACCTACGAGCAGTACTTC. Its protein is CAISVRDKTYEQYF.